These 28 T cell receptor beta chains were sequenced from one sample in a study of blood T cell repertoires in COVID-19. The method was immunoSEQ multiplex PCR; TCRdb's version includes in-frame clones alone and lacks a portion of them. The repertoire holds about 130,000 clones, 70% to 80% seen once, with under 45% in the top ten. What was sequenced was peripheral blood. The receptors come from a man aged 35 to 55 with active or convalescent COVID-19.

This clone was seen only once. The V gene is TRBV5-1, the J gene TRBJ2-1; a weak D match, TRBD2 (6 bases). CDR1 and CDR2 (germline): SGHRS, YFSETQ. Trimming shortened V by 0 bases and J by 9 bases, and 10 bases separated the two germline ends. CDR3 length: 13 residues. This chain's CDR3 is CASSLDVGGEQFF. Here the CDR3 DNA reads TGCGCCAGCAGCTTGGATGTGGGGGGTGAGCAGTTCTTC.

The chain couples TRBV23-1 to TRBJ2-2; TRBD1 matches 7 bases. TRBV23-1 is assigned to the ORF class and has an uncertain function. This CDR3 region has 13 residues. J gave up 5 bases and V 6 bases, and 3 bases lay outside the gene matches. CDR3 in DNA: TGCGCCAGCAGGACAGGGCTAACCGGGGAGCTGTTTTTT. Its translation: CASRTGLTGELFF.

The gene calls are TRBV19 and TRBJ1-1; 9 bases agree with TRBD1. The CDR3 totals 13 residues. The V segment lost 6 bases and the J segment 5 bases; nucleotides outside the gene matches: 4. CDR1 and CDR2 from the germline V gene are LNHDA and SQIVND (reference sequence). The CDR3 DNA sequence: TGTGCCAGTAGGACAGGGGGTGGGACTGAAGCTTTCTTT. Translation gives CASRTGGGTEAFF.

J is TRBJ1-4 and V is TRBV2; TRBD1 might be the D (5 bases). CDR3 length equals 16 residues. CDR1 is SNHLY, CDR2 FYNNEI, per germline. Trimming pared 6 bases from V and 3 bases from J, leaving 17 bases between. Here the CDR3 DNA reads TGTGCCAGCAGCACTTACAGGAATGTCCCTAATGAAAAACTGTTTTTT. Amino acids: CASSTYRNVPNEKLFF.

The rearrangement links TRBV7-3 to TRBJ1-5; D not resolved. V was trimmed by 2 bases and J by 5 bases, leaving 7 bases between them. The CDR3 has 13 residues. Germline lookup yields CDR1 SGHTA and CDR2 FQGTGA. The CDR3 region is CASSLSVHQPQHF. CDR3 DNA sequence: TGTGCCAGCAGCTTATCAGTCCATCAGCCCCAGCATTTT. Complete variable domain (other parts from reference TRBV7-3 and TRBJ1-5): GAGVSQTPSNKVTEKGKYVELRCDPISGHTALYWYRQSLGQGPEFLIYFQGTGAADDSGLPNDRFFAVRPEGSVSTLKIQRTERGDSAVYLCASSLSVHQPQHFGDGTRLSIL.

This chain joins TRBV5-1 and TRBJ1-1; tentative D call: TRBD1 (5 bases). CDR1 and CDR2 from the germline V gene are SGHRS and YFSETQ. The CDR3 extends over 12 amino acids. Trimming took off 6 bases at V and 5 bases at J, with 11 bases between the two ends. The DNA for the CDR3 is TGCGCCAGCATGGCGGGGGATACTGAAGCTTTCTTT. Its protein is CASMAGDTEAFF.

This clone appeared a few times. The rearrangement links TRBV5-5 to TRBJ2-7; maybe TRBD2 (5 bases). The V end lost 5 bases, the J end lost 2 bases, and 11 bases lay between the germline ends. This CDR3 region has 13 residues. Germline V gives CDR1 SGHKS, CDR2 YYEKEE (reference sequence). In nucleotides, the CDR3 is TGTGCCAGCAGACGACCCGGGACCTACGAGCAGTACTTC. It is translated as CASRRPGTYEQYF.

The chain couples TRBV5-4 to TRBJ2-3; D possibly corresponds to TRBD1 (6 bases). The CDR3 has 15 amino acids. Germline V gives CDR1 SGHNT, CDR2 YYREEE (reference sequence). V lost 4 bases and J 0 bases, leaving 12 bases between the germline ends. The CDR3 spells CASSTYRVSTDTQYF. CDR3 coding DNA: TGTGCCAGCAGCACCTACAGGGTTAGCACAGATACGCAGTATTTT.

This chain uses TRBV14 with TRBJ2-5; D not resolved. The CDR3 covers 14 residues. V was clipped by 5 bases and J by 1 base, with 11 bases between them. Germline CDR1 and CDR2: SGHDN and FVKESK. The CDR3 coding sequence is TGTGCCAGCAGCGGGCAGGCCGCCCAAGAGACCCAGTACTTC. Residues: CASSGQAAQETQYF.

This clone was observed once. The chain joins TRBV6-6 to TRBJ1-1, with D possibly matching TRBD1 (6 bases). From germline, CDR1 is MNHNY and CDR2 SVGAGI (reference sequence). V was clipped by 6 bases and J by 2 bases, with 10 bases between them. This CDR3 comprises 13 residues. The CDR3 nucleotides read TGTGCCAGCAGCAGGGGAGACAACACTGAAGCTTTCTTT. Amino acids: CASSRGDNTEAFF.

This clone was seen a handful of times. This sequence joins TRBV3-1 (or the pseudogene TRBV3-2) and TRBJ1-2; TRBD1 might be the D (6 bases). The CDR3 is made up of 15 amino acids. Trimming stripped 4 bases from V and 9 bases from J, with 21 bases between. From germline, CDR1 is LGHDT and CDR2 YNNKEL (reference sequence). CDR3 nucleotide sequence: TGTGCCAGCAGCCCTACTACTCCTAATGGGGGCAGCTACACCTTC. Translation gives CASSPTTPNGGSYTF.

The genes are TRBV21-1 and TRBJ1-6; no DNA check was done on the table's D call, TRBD1. TRBV21-1 is marked as a pseudogene. The CDR3 length is 18 residues. The CDR3 here is CASSKVHSFRPYNSPLHF. CDR3 nucleotides: TGTGCCAGCAGCAAAGTGCACAGCTTTAGACCCTATAATTCACCCCTCCACTTT.

V gene TRBV18 combines with J gene TRBJ2-7; D remains unclear. Germline loops: CDR1 KGHSH, CDR2 LQKENI. V lost 0 bases, J lost 4 bases, and 7 bases lay in between. The CDR3 contains 13 residues. The DNA of the CDR3 is TGTGCCAGCTCACCACCGATCAGTTACGAGCAGTACTTC. Amino acids: CASSPPISYEQYF.

The chain's CDR3 is CSVEDGPGKSSSYTF. The DNA for the CDR3 is TGCAGCGTTGAAGATGGCCCAGGGAAATCTTCGAGCTACACCTTC. The J gene is TRBJ1-2, the V gene TRBV29-1; D is perhaps TRBD1 (5 bases). There are 15 residues in the CDR3. The germline gives CDR1 SQVTM, CDR2 ANQGSEA. Between the trimmed V and J ends, which lost 0 bases and 9 bases, there was a span of 20 bases.

This clone was observed a handful of times. V and J are TRBV28 and TRBJ2-3; D perhaps matches TRBD2 (5 bases). The ends were cut back, 8 bases at V and 3 bases at J, with 15 bases in the middle. Germline CDR1 is MDHEN and CDR2 is SYDVKM. The length of the CDR3 is 14 residues. The CDR3 region is CASEVAEGTDTQYF. In DNA, the CDR3 is TGTGCCAGCGAGGTGGCAGAGGGTACAGATACGCAGTATTTT.

V is TRBV24-1 and J is TRBJ2-1; tentative D call: TRBD1 (6 bases). The V gene's germline CDR1 is KGHDR and CDR2 SFDVKD. The V end was cut by 9 bases, the J end by 15 bases, with 14 bases between. The CDR3 loop spans 10 amino acids. The CDR3, as DNA: TGTGCCACCGGGGGCTCCAGCCTGTTCTTC. Protein product: CATGGSSLFF.

The chain links TRBV5-5 to TRBJ1-6; 7 bases are shared with TRBD1. This CDR3 is 14 amino acids long. Per germline, CDR1 SGHKS and CDR2 YYEKEE (reference sequence). V lost 7 bases to trimming and J lost 4 bases; unmatched junction nucleotides: 5. The CDR3 here is CASFRDRYNSPLHF. The CDR3 DNA is TGTGCCAGCTTCCGGGACAGATATAATTCACCCCTCCACTTT.

This CDR3 is CASSQGTVTGELFF. The CDR3 nucleotides are TGTGCCAGCAGCCAAGGGACAGTTACCGGGGAGCTGTTTTTT. This chain joins TRBV4-2 and TRBJ2-2, with a weak D call TRBD1 (6 bases). CDR1 and CDR2 from the germline V gene are LGHNA and YNFKEQ. This CDR3 spans 14 amino acids. Trimming stripped 1 base from V and 5 bases from J, with 8 bases between.

The V gene is TRBV28, the J gene TRBJ1-3; D might be TRBD1 (5 bases). The CDR3 sequence is 14 residues long. Trimming took off 6 bases at V and 2 bases at J, with 11 bases between the two ends. Germline-derived CDR1 and CDR2 are MDHEN and SYDVKM. For the CDR3, the DNA is TGTGCCAGCAGGCGTCCAGGGACTGGAAACACCATATATTTT. Translating gives CASRRPGTGNTIYF.

The chain recombines TRBV5-4 with TRBJ2-7; 11 nucleotides align to TRBD2. CDR1 is SGHNT and CDR2 is YYREEE in the germline V gene (reference sequence). With V trimmed by 4 bases and J by 2 bases, 2 bases remained unmatched. The CDR3 has 14 amino acids. DNA for the CDR3: TGTGCCAGCAGCGGGGGACTAGCGGCCTACGAGCAGTACTTC. Its translation: CASSGGLAAYEQYF.

The rearrangement uses TRBV5-1 and TRBJ1-1, with D uncertain. Trimming removed 0 bases from V and 10 bases from J, with 13 bases in between. Germline CDR1 reads SGHRS; CDR2 reads YFSETQ. The CDR3 runs to 13 residues. CDR3 sequence (DNA): TGCGCCAGCAGCTTGGATCCCTCCTATGGAGCTTTCTTT. This codes for CASSLDPSYGAFF.

The chain links TRBV6-5 to TRBJ1-2, with D unresolved. Trimming cost V 9 bases and J 4 bases, with 15 bases left between them. CDR1 is MNHEY, CDR2 SVGAGI, per germline. The CDR3 sequence is 13 residues long. CDR3 loop: CASRVGVTYGYTF. In DNA, the CDR3 is TGTGCCAGTCGAGTCGGGGTCACCTATGGCTACACCTTC.

The V gene is TRBV18, the J gene TRBJ1-6, with D perhaps TRBD1 (5 bases). Trimming stripped 5 bases from V and 8 bases from J, with 22 bases between. CDR3 length: 17 residues. Germline V CDR1 and CDR2: KGHSH, LQKENI. CDR3 protein: CASSRLGGSLTDSPLHF. As DNA, the CDR3 is TGTGCCAGCTCAAGGCTTGGGGGGAGCCTGACCGATTCACCCCTCCACTTT. The full variable domain, with the rest looked up from reference TRBV18 and TRBJ1-6, is NAGVMQNPRHLVRRRGQEARLRCSPMKGHSHVYWYRQLPEEGLKFMVYLQKENIIDESGMPKERFSAEFPKEGPSILRIQQVVRGDSAAYFCASSRLGGSLTDSPLHFGNGTRLTVT.

This chain links TRBV2 with TRBJ1-3; tentative D call: TRBD1 (5 bases). CDR1 and CDR2 (germline): SNHLY, FYNNEI. The V gene lost 8 bases and the J gene lost 0 bases, with 11 bases spanning the gap. This CDR3 has 14 amino acids. CDR3: CASRDRTSGNTIYF. CDR3 bases: TGTGCCAGCCGAGACAGAACCTCTGGAAACACCATATATTTT.

CDR3 sequence: CASSQELAGGIQETQYF. CDR3 nucleotides: TGCGCCAGCAGCCAAGAACTAGCGGGGGGAATCCAAGAGACCCAGTACTTC. The rearrangement joins TRBV4-3 to TRBJ2-5; 12 bases are shared with TRBD2. With V trimmed by 0 bases and J by 1 base, 3 bases remained unmatched. The CDR3 sequence is 17 residues long. CDR1 is LGHNA and CDR2 is YSLEER in the germline V gene.

V gene TRBV27 combines with J gene TRBJ2-7, with unresolved D. The CDR3 covers 14 residues. Per germline, CDR1 MNHEY and CDR2 SMNVEV (reference sequence). V was cut by 6 bases and J by 2 bases, with 14 bases left in between. The chain's CDR3 is CASSTHSFAYEQYF. The CDR3 DNA is TGTGCCAGCAGCACTCACAGCTTCGCCTACGAGCAGTACTTC.

The rearrangement links TRBV5-4 to TRBJ2-3, with 14 bases aligning to TRBD2. The germline V gene has CDR1 SGHNT and CDR2 YYREEE (reference sequence). The V gene end was trimmed by 5 bases and the J gene end by 2 bases; junction bases not matched to a gene: 4. The CDR3 extends over 16 amino acids. CDR3: CASRRTSGGLTDTQYF. CDR3 nucleotides: TGTGCCAGCAGACGGACTAGCGGGGGGCTCACAGATACGCAGTATTTT.

The chain has TRBV2 and TRBJ1-3; possible D gene TRBD1, 6 bases. With 6 bases removed from V and 0 bases from J, the gap between germline ends came to 9 bases. The CDR3 runs to 14 residues. Looked up from germline, CDR1 is SNHLY and CDR2 is FYNNEI. The CDR3 is CASRGTSSGNTIYF. CDR3 bases: TGTGCCAGCAGAGGGACAAGCTCTGGAAACACCATATATTTT.